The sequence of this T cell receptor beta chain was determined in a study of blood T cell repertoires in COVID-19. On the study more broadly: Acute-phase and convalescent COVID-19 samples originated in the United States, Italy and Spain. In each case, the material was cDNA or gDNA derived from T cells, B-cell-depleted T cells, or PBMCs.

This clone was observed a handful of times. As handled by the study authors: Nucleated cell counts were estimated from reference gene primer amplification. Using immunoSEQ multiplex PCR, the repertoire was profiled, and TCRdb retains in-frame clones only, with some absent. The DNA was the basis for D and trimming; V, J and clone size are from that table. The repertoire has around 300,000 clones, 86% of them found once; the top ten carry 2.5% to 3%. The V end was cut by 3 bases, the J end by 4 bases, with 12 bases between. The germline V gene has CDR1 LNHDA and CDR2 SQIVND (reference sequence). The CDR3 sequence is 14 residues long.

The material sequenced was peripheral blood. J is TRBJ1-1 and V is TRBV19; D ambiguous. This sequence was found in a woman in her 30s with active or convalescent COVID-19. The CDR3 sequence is CASSIGQVITEAFF. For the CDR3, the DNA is TGTGCCAGTAGTATCGGCCAGGTCATCACTGAAGCTTTCTTT.